This paragraph reports one TCR beta chain. After extraction with the RNeasy kit, about 0.45 to 1 ug of the RNA was reverse transcribed using random hexamers. Amplification of TCR beta CDR3 across 54 Vbeta and 13 Jbeta was performed with immunoSEQ multiplex PCR. Via MiXCR, TCRdb re-called the immunoSEQ multiplex PCR reads, giving one row per CDR3 protein. The sample contains roughly 220,000 distinct CDR3 sequences, less than 95% of which appear only once. The V and J ends lost 1 base and 0 bases respectively, with 13 bases between them. The germline V gene has CDR1 LGHDT and CDR2 YNNKEL (reference sequence). The CDR3 covers 16 residues. The data stem from a study of CD8 T cells in Susac syndrome.

The sequencing input was CD4+ T cells from PBMCs. The V gene is TRBV3-1, the J gene TRBJ2-7; D unclear. This receptor was taken from a human donor with Susac syndrome. CDR3 protein: CASSQVEGPLSYEQYF. CDR3 DNA sequence: TGTGCCAGCAGCCAAGTTGAAGGACCGCTCTCCTACGAGCAGTACTTC.